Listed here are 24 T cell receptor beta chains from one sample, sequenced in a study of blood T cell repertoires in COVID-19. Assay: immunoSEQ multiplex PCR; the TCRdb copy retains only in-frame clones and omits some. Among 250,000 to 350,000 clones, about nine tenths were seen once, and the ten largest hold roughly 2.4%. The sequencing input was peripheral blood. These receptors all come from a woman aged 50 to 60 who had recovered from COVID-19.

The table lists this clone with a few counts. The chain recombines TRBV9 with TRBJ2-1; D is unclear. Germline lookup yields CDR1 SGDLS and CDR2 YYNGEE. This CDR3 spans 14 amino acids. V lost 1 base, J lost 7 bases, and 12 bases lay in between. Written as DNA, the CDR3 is TGTGCCAGCAGCGTAAGCCCAAGAGCTAATGAGCAGTTCTTC. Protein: CASSVSPRANEQFF.

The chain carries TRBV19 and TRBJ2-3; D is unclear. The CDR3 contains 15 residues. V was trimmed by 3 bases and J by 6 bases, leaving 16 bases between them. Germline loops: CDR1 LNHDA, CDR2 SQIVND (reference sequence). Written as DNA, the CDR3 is TGTGCCAGTAGTATGGTACAGTCCCGTGTGGATACGCAGTATTTT. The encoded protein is CASSMVQSRVDTQYF.

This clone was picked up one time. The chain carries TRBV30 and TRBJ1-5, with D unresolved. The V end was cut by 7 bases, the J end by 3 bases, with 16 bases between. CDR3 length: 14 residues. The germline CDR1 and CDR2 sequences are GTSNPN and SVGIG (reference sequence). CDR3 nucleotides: TGTGCCTCCTGGTCCGGGAACCCCAATCAGCCCCAGCATTTT. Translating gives CASWSGNPNQPQHF. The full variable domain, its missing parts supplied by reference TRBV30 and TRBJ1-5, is SQTIHQWPATLVQPVGSPLSLECTVEGTSNPNLYWYRQAAGRGLQLLFYSVGIGQISSEVPQNLSASRPQDRQFILSSKKLLLSDSGFYLCASWSGNPNQPQHFGDGTRLSIL.

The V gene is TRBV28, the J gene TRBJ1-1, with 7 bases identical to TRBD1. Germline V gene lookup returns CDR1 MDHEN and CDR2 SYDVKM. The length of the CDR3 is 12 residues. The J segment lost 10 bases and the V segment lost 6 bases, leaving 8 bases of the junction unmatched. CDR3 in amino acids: CASRRPGGSAFF. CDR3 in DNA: TGTGCCAGCAGGAGACCAGGGGGGTCAGCTTTCTTT.

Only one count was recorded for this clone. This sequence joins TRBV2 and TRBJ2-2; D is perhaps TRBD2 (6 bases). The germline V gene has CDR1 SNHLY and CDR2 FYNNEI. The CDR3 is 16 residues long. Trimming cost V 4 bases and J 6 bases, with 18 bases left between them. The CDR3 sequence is CASSGTNLNNPGELFF. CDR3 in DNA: TGTGCCAGCAGTGGGACTAACCTTAACAATCCCGGGGAGCTGTTTTTT.

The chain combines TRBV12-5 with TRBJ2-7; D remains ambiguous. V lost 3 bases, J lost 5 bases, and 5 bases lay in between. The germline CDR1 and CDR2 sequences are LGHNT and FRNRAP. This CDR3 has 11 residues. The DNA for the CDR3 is TGTGCTAGTGGTTTTACGGACGAGCAGTACTTC. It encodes CASGFTDEQYF. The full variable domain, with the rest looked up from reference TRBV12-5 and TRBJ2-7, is DARVTQTPRHKVTEMGQEVTMRCQPILGHNTVFWYRQTMMQGLELLAYFRNRAPLDDSGMPKDRFSAEMPDATLATLKIQPSEPRDSAVYFCASGFTDEQYFGPGTRLTVT.

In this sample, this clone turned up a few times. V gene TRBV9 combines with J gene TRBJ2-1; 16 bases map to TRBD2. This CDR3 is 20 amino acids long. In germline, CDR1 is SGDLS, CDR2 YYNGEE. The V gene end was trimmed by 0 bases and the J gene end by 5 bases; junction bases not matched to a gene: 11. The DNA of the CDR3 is TGTGCCAGCAGCGTAGGTTTCGGGACTAGCGGGAGGGCCAGTAACAATGAGCAGTTCTTC. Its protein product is CASSVGFGTSGRASNNEQFF.

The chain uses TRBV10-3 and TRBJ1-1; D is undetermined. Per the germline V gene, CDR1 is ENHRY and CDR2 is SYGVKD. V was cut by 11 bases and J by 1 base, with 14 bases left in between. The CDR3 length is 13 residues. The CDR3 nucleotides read TGTGCCGTTAACCGGGAAGCGAACACTGAAGCTTTCTTT. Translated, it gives CAVNREANTEAFF.

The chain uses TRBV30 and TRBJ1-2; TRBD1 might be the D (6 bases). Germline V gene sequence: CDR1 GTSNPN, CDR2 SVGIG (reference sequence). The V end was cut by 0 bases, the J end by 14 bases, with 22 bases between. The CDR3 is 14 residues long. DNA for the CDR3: TGTGCCTGGAGTGTTTTGAGGGGGATGTCCCCCCTTACCTTC. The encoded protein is CAWSVLRGMSPLTF.

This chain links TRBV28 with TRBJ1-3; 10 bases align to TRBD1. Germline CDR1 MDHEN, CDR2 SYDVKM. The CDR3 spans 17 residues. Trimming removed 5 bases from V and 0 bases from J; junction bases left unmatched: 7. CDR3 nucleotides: TGTGCCAGCAGTCCGCCCTGGACAGGGGGCTCTGGAAACACCATATATTTT. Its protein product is CASSPPWTGGSGNTIYF.

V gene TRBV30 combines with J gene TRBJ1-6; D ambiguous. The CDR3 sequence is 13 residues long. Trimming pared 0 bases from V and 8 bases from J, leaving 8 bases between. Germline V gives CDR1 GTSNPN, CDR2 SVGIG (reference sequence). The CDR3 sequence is CAWSVLRDSPLHF. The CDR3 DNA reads TGTGCCTGGAGTGTACTCCGGGATTCACCCCTCCACTTT.

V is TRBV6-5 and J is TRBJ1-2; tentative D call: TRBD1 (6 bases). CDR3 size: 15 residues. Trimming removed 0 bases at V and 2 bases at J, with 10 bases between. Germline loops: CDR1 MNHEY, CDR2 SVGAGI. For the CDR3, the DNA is TGTGCCAGCAGTTACTCGGGACAATCGAACTATGGCTACACCTTC. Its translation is CASSYSGQSNYGYTF.

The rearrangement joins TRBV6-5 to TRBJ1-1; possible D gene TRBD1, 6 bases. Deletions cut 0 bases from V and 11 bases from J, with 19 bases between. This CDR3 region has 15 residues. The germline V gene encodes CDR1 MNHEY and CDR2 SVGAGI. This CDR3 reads CASSYSRTARLSAFF. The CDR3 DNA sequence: TGTGCCAGCAGTTACTCCCGGACAGCGAGGTTGTCGGCTTTCTTT.

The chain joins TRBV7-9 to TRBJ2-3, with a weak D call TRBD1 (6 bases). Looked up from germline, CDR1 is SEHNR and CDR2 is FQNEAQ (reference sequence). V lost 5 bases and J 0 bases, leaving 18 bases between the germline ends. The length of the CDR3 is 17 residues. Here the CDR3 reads CASSPVRGQSSTDTQYF. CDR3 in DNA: TGTGCCAGCAGCCCTGTCCGAGGACAGAGCAGCACAGATACGCAGTATTTT.

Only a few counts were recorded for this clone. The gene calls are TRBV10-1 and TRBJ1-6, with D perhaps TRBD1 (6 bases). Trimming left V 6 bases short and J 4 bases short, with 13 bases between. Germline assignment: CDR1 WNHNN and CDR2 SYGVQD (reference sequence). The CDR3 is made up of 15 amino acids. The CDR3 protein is CASSSGGVYNSPLHF. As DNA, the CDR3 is TGCGCCAGCAGCTCGGGGGGCGTTTATAATTCACCCCTCCACTTT.

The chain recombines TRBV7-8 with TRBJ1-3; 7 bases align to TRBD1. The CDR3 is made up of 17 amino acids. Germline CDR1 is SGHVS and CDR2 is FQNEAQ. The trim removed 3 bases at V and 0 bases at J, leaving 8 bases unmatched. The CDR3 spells CASSLYGQEYSGNTIYF. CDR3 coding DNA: TGTGCCAGCAGCTTGTACGGACAGGAGTACTCTGGAAACACCATATATTTT.

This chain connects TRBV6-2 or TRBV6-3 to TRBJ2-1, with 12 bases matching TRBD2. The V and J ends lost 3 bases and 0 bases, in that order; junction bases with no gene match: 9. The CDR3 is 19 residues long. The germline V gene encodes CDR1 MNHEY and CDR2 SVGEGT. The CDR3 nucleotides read TGTGCCAGCAGTTATTTGCTAGCGGGAGGGCGGAGCTCCTACAATGAGCAGTTCTTC. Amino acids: CASSYLLAGGRSSYNEQFF.

For the CDR3, the DNA is TGTGCCAGTAGTAGGGGACAGGGGAACACCATATATTTT. This sequence encodes CASSRGQGNTIYF. The gene calls are TRBV19 and TRBJ1-3; 10 nucleotides line up with TRBD1. Trimming at V came to 4 bases and at J to 7 bases, leaving 1 base not matched to a gene. CDR3 length: 13 amino acids. Germline V CDR1 and CDR2: LNHDA, SQIVND (reference sequence).

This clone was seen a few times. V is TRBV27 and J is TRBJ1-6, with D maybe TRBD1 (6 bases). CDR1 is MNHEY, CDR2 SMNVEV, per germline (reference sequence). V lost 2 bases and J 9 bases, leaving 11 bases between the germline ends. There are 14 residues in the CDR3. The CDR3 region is CASSLDRFSSPLHF. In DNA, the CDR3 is TGTGCCAGCAGTTTAGACAGGTTCTCTTCACCCCTCCACTTT.

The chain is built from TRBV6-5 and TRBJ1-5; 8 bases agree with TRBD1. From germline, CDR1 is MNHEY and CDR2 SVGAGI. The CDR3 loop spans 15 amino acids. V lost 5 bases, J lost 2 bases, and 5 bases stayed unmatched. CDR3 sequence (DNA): TGTGCCAGCAGTATGTCGACAGGGGGCAATCAGCCCCAGCATTTT. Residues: CASSMSTGGNQPQHF.

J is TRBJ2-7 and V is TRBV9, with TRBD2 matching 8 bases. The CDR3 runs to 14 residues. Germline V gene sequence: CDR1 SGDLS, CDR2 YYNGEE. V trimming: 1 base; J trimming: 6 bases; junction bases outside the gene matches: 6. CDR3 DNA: TGTGCCAGCAGCGTAATAGCGGGATCTTCCGAGCAGTACTTC. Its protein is CASSVIAGSSEQYF.

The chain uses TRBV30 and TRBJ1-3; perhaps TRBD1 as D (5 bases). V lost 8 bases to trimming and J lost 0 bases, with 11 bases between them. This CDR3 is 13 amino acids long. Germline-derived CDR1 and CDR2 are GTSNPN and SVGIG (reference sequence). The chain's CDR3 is CAGGTSSGNTIYF. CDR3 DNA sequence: TGTGCCGGGGGAACCAGCTCTGGAAACACCATATATTTT. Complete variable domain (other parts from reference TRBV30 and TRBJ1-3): SQTIHQWPATLVQPVGSPLSLECTVEGTSNPNLYWYRQAAGRGLQLLFYSVGIGQISSEVPQNLSASRPQDRQFILSSKKLLLSDSGFYLCAGGTSSGNTIYFGEGSWLTVV.

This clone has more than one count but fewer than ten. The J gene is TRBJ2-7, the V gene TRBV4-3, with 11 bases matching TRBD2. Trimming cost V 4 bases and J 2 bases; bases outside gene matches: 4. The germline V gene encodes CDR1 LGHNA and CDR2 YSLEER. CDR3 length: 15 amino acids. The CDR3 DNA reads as TGCGCCAGCAGCCCCCGTAGCGGGAGGGCCTACGAGCAGTACTTC. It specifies CASSPRSGRAYEQYF.

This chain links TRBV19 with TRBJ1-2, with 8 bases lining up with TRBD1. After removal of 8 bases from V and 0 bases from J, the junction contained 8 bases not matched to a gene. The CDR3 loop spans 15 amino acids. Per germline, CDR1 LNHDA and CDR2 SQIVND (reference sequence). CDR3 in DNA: TGTGCCAGTTCGCCACAGGGGGGATCTAACTATGGCTACACCTTC. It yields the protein CASSPQGGSNYGYTF.